This T cell receptor beta chain appears in the sequencing data of a study of OX40 agonist ivuxolimab in advanced cancers. The wider study: Ivuxolimab doses were 0.01, 0.1, 0.3, 1.5, 3 or 10 mg/kg every 2 weeks. Notes on the study in general: Certain nonresponders additionally had low normalized T-cell clonal expansion. Determination of antigen specificity was not performed for the expanded peripheral T cells.

Collection of blood occurred at baseline, at cycle 4 day 1, and at cycle 7 day 1. Profiled with immunoSEQ multiplex PCR; TCRdb holds only in-frame clones, not every one. In the table there are roughly 80,000 clones, around 84% of which are singletons. As regards this clone: Its cognate antigen is unknown.

The source of this sequence is an adult with an advanced solid tumor such as melanoma, head and neck, liver or kidney cancer. The sequencing here drew on CD4+ or CD8+ T cells sorted from blood, taken in a trial of the OX40 agonist ivuxolimab.

CDR3 in amino acids: CASRPPGPLEAFF. Here the CDR3 DNA reads TGTGCCAGCAGACCCCCGGGTCCGCTGGAAGCTTTCTTT. V gene TRBV28 combines with J gene TRBJ1-1, with D unresolved. V lost 6 bases to trimming and J lost 8 bases, with 16 bases between them. Germline loops: CDR1 MDHEN, CDR2 SYDVKM. The CDR3 consists of 13 residues. Based on the CDR3 plus reference TRBV28 and TRBJ1-1, the full variable domain is DVKVTQSSRYLVKRTGEKVFLECVQDMDHENMFWYRQDPGLGLRLIYFSYDVKMKEKGDIPEGYSVSREKKERFSLILESASTNQTSMYLCASRPPGPLEAFFGQGTRLTVV.